The 3 T cell receptor beta chains below come from one sample, sequenced in a study of T cell responses to AZD1222 COVID-19 vaccine. Produced via immunoSEQ multiplex PCR; TCRdb's table is partial and in-frame only. The sample records about 130,000 clones, just over 90% being singletons. The sample here was peripheral blood, taken on day 0 of AZD1222 vaccination. All receptors come from an adult in good health.

The chain carries TRBV2 and TRBJ2-5, with D unclear. The CDR3 runs to 13 residues. Germline CDR1 is SNHLY and CDR2 is FYNNEI. V was clipped by 4 bases and J by 2 bases, with 8 bases between them. CDR3 in amino acids: CASSGEQQETQYF. DNA of the CDR3: TGTGCCAGCAGTGGGGAACAGCAAGAGACCCAGTACTTC. Based on the CDR3 plus reference TRBV2 and TRBJ2-5, the full variable domain is EPEVTQTPSHQVTQMGQEVILRCVPISNHLYFYWYRQILGQKVEFLVSFYNNEISEKSEIFDDQFSVERPDGSNFTLKIRSTKLEDSAMYFCASSGEQQETQYFGPGTRLLVL.

The V and J genes are TRBV18 and TRBJ1-5, with D possibly matching TRBD1 (5 bases). The CDR3 runs to 14 residues. The germline V and J ends were trimmed by 5 bases and 5 bases, with 13 bases remaining between them. Germline lookup yields CDR1 KGHSH and CDR2 LQKENI. The CDR3 DNA sequence: TGTGCCAGCTCAGCGACAGCTCCTGATCAGCCCCAGCATTTT. It is translated as CASSATAPDQPQHF.

This clone was seen a single time. The chain links TRBV3-1 (or the pseudogene TRBV3-2) to TRBJ1-6; tentative D call: TRBD1 (6 bases). Germline CDR1 is LGHDT and CDR2 is YNNKEL (reference sequence). Trimming took 4 bases from V and 7 from J, leaving 17 bases between them. This CDR3 region has 16 residues. The DNA for the CDR3 is TGTGCCAGCAGCCCGCTACCGGACAGCCCCAATTCACCCCTCCACTTT. Protein sequence: CASSPLPDSPNSPLHF.